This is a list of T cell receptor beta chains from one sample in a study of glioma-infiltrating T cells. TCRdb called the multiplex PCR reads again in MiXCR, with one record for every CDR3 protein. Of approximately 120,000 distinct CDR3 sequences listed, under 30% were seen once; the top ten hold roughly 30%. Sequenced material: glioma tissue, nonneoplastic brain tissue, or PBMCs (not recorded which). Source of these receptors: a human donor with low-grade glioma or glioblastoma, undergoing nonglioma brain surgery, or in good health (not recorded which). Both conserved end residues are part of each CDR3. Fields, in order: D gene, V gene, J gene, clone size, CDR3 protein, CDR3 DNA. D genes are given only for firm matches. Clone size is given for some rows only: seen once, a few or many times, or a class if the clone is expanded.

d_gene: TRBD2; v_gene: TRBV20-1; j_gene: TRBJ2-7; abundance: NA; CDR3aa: CSAGRGTNSYEQYF; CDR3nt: TGCAGTGCTGGCCGGGGGACTAACTCCTACGAGCAGTACTTC
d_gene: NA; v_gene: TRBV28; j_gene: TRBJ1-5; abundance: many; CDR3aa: CASSQGGGGGQPQHF; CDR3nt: TGTGCCAGCTCGCAAGGGGGTGGAGGGGGTCAGCCCCAGCATTTT
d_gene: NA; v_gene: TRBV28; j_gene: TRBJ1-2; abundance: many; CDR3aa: CASTGGGIYGYTF; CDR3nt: TGTGCCAGCACCGGCGGCGGCATCTATGGCTACACCTTC
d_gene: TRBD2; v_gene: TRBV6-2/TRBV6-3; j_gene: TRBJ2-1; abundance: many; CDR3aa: CASKGLAGAFYNEQFF; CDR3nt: TGTGCCAGCAAAGGACTAGCGGGAGCTTTTTACAATGAGCAGTTCTTC
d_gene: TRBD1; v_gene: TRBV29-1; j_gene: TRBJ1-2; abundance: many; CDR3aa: CSVAGTANYGYTF; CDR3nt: TGCAGCGTGGCCGGGACAGCTAACTATGGCTACACCTTC
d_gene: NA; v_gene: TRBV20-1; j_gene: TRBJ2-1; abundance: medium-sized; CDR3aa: CSAADTQSSYNEQFF; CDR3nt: TGCAGTGCAGCCGACACCCAGAGCTCCTACAATGAGCAGTTCTTC
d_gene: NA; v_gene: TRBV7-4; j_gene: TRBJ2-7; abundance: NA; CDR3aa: CAGSKNSYEQYF; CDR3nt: TGTGCCGGCAGCAAGAACTCCTACGAGCAGTATTTC
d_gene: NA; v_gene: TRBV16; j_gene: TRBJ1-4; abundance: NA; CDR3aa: CASSQYSSTTNEKLFF; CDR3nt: TGTGCCAGCAGCCAATACTCATCCACAACTAATGAAAAACTGTTTTTT
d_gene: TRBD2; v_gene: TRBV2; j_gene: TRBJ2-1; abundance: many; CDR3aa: CASSTPTSVIRDNEQFF; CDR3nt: TGTGCCAGCAGTACCCCGACTAGCGTAATTCGGGACAATGAGCAGTTCTTC
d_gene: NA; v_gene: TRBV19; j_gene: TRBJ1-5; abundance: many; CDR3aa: CASTPRGSQGNSNQPQHF; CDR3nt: TGTGCCAGTACCCCCCGGGGCTCTCAGGGGAATAGCAATCAGCCCCAGCATTTT
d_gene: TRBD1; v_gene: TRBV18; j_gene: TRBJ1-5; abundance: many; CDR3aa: CASSSDRVADNQPQHF; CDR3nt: TGTGCCAGCTCATCAGACAGGGTGGCGGATAATCAGCCCCAGCATTTT
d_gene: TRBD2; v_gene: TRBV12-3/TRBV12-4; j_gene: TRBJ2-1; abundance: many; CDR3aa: CASRTWTSGKAEQFF; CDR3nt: TGTGCCAGCAGGACGTGGACTAGCGGGAAGGCTGAGCAGTTCTTC
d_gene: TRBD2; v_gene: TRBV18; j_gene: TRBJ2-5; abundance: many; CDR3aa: CASSHRLAVQETQYF; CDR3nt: TGTGCCAGCTCGCACCGACTAGCGGTTCAAGAGACCCAGTACTTC
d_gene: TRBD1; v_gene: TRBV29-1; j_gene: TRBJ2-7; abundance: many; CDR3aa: CSVEGGPDRVRYEQYF; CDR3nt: TGCAGCGTTGAAGGGGGGCCTGACAGGGTAAGGTACGAGCAGTACTTC
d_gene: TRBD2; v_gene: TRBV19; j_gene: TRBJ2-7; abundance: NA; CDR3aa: CASSYGLAGEYEQYF; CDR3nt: TGTGCCAGTAGTTATGGACTAGCGGGAGAATACGAGCAGTACTTC
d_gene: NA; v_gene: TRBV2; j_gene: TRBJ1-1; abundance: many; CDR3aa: CASMANVNTEAFF; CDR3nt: TGTGCCAGCATGGCAAACGTGAACACTGAAGCTTTCTTT
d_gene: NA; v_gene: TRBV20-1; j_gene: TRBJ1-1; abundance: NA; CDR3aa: CSALQNGEAFF; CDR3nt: TGCAGTGCTCTACAAAACGGTGAAGCTTTCTTT
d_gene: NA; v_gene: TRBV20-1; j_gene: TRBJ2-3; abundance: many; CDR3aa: CSAPRADGSDTQYF; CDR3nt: TGCAGTGCCCCTCGGGCCGACGGTTCAGATACGCAGTATTTT
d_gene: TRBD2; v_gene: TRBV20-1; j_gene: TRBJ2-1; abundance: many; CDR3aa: CSAFGLAGKNEQFF; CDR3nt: TGCAGTGCGTTTGGACTAGCGGGTAAAAATGAGCAGTTCTTC
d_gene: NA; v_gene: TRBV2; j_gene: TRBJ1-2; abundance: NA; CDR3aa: CASRGGAGDNGYTF; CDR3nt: TGTGCCAGCAGGGGGGGGGCGGGGGATAATGGCTACACCTTC
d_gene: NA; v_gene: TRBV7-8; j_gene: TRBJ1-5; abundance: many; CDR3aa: CASSFQGSTGPQHF; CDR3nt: TGTGCCAGCAGCTTCCAAGGGTCCACTGGGCCCCAGCATTTT
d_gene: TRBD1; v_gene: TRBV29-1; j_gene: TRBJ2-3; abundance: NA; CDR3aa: CSVLPTGGLRDTQYF; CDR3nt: TGCAGCGTTCTCCCGACAGGGGGCCTGCGGGATACGCAGTATTTT
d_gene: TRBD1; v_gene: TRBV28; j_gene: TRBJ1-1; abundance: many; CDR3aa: CASSRDRVTEAFF; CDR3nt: TGTGCCAGCAGCCGTGACAGGGTAACTGAAGCTTTCTTT
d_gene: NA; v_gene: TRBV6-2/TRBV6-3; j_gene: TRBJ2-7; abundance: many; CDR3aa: CASSYNRRGTYEQYF; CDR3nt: TGTGCCAGCAGTTATAACCGGCGGGGAACCTACGAGCAGTACTTC